These T cell receptor beta chains were read from a single sample in a study of blood T cell repertoires in COVID-19. Measured with immunoSEQ multiplex PCR; TCRdb has only the in-frame clones, and not every one. The sample includes more than 200,000 clones, 83% of them seen just once. Sequenced material: peripheral blood. The receptors derive from a woman aged 40 to 55 with active or convalescent COVID-19. CDR3s include the opening cysteine and the closing phenylalanine or tryptophan. D genes are given only for firm matches. Clone size appears in some rows only: once, few, many, or a class for an expanded clone.

size,D,V,J,DNA,CDR3
.,TRBD1,TRBV27,TRBJ2-7,TGTGCCAAAATACATGGACCGGGACAGGACTACTACGAGCAGTACTTC,CAKIHGPGQDYYEQYF
.,.,TRBV6-1,TRBJ1-5,TGTGCCAGCAGTGAATCTGTGACAGGATATCAGCCCCAGCATTTT,CASSESVTGYQPQHF
.,TRBD1,TRBV28,TRBJ2-1,TGTGCCAGCAGTCTACAGGGGGCGGTTGACGATGAGCAGTTCTTC,CASSLQGAVDDEQFF
few,.,TRBV30,TRBJ1-3,TGTGCCTGGGGACTCTCTGGAAACACCATATATTTT,CAWGLSGNTIYF
.,TRBD1,TRBV29-1,TRBJ2-3,TGCAGCGTTGGGACAGGGGGCGTTTCAACAGATACGCAGTATTTT,CSVGTGGVSTDTQYF
.,TRBD1,TRBV2,TRBJ1-1,TGTGCCAGCATCAGGGACAGGGGATTTGACACTGAAGCTTTCTTT,CASIRDRGFDTEAFF
few,TRBD1,TRBV24-1,TRBJ1-1,TGTGCCACCAAGGGGGGGACAGGGAGGACTGAAGCTTTCTTT,CATKGGTGRTEAFF
.,TRBD1,TRBV6-2/TRBV6-3,TRBJ2-7,TGTGCCAGCAGTCCCCCCGGGACAGGGGCCTACGAGCAGTACTTC,CASSPPGTGAYEQYF
once,TRBD1,TRBV11-3,TRBJ2-7,TGTGCCAGCAGCTCGACAGGGGGGGGCTCCTACGAGCAGTACTTC,CASSSTGGGSYEQYF
.,.,TRBV5-1,TRBJ2-7,TGCGCCAGCAGCACCGACAGTTTAGACTACGAGCAGTACTTC,CASSTDSLDYEQYF
.,TRBD2,TRBV20-1,TRBJ2-7,TGCAGTGCTCGTGCGGTGAGCGGGAGGAGCTCCTACGAGCAGTACTTC,CSARAVSGRSSYEQYF
.,.,TRBV6-5,TRBJ1-4,TGTGCCAGCAGTCCGACTGGACTGTTCGAAAAACTGTTTTTT,CASSPTGLFEKLFF
.,.,TRBV11-3,TRBJ1-1,TGTGCCAGCAGCTTAGTCCAAGGGGACACTGAAGCTTTCTTT,CASSLVQGDTEAFF
.,.,TRBV5-6,TRBJ2-5,TGTGCCAGCAGCTTACAGGCGTGGACCCAGTACTTC,CASSLQAWTQYF
.,TRBD1,TRBV6-5,TRBJ1-5,TGTGCCGCGAGGGACAGGGGGAGCAATCAGCCCCAGCATTTT,CAARDRGSNQPQHF
.,.,TRBV21-1,TRBJ2-7,TGTGCCACTCAGATCGGGACAGGGCTCTACGAGCAGTACTTC,CATQIGTGLYEQYF
few,TRBD1,TRBV4-2,TRBJ2-1,TGTGCCAGCAGCCAAGCGGGTTTGACAGGGGACGCGGAGCAGTTCTTC,CASSQAGLTGDAEQFF
.,.,TRBV2,TRBJ1-6,TGTGCCAGCACGGGGATCGATAATTCACCCCTCCACTTT,CASTGIDNSPLHF
once,.,TRBV2,TRBJ1-1,TGTGCCAGCAGTACCCGGACGGACACCGAAGCTTTCTTT,CASSTRTDTEAFF
.,.,TRBV25-1,TRBJ2-1,TGTGCCAGCAGTGAAGGACATCCCTATGAGCAGTTCTTC,CASSEGHPYEQFF
.,TRBD2,TRBV9,TRBJ2-3,TGTGCCAGCAGCGTCAGCGGGGGGAACACAGATACGCAGTATTTT,CASSVSGGNTDTQYF
.,.,TRBV5-1,TRBJ1-4,TGCGCCAGCAGCTTTAGGCGGGGAGCAACTAATGAAAAACTGTTTTTT,CASSFRRGATNEKLFF
.,TRBD1,TRBV19,TRBJ2-2,TGTGCCACCCCCGGGGGGGACAGGGGGTTTGTCAGCGGGGAGCTGTTTTTT,CATPGGDRGFVSGELFF
.,TRBD2,TRBV4-1,TRBJ2-3,TGCGCCAGCAGCCAAGTCCCCCTGGCTAGCGGGATCACAGATACGCAGTATTTT,CASSQVPLASGITDTQYF
once,.,TRBV7-2,TRBJ2-3,TGTGCCAGCAGCTTAGGTCGGTGGAGGGAGGATACGCAGTATTTT,CASSLGRWREDTQYF
.,.,TRBV5-1,TRBJ2-3,TGCGCCAGCAGCTTGATTGGCAGGGATTTCGGCACAGATACGCAGTATTTT,CASSLIGRDFGTDTQYF
once,TRBD1,TRBV27,TRBJ2-5,TGTGCCAGCAGTTACCTCAGCGACACAGGGGCTCCTTACCAAGAGACCCAGTACTTC,CASSYLSDTGAPYQETQYF
.,.,TRBV11-3,TRBJ2-5,TGTGCCAGCAGCTCCCGGGGGGCGATGGTCGAGACCCAGTACTTC,CASSSRGAMVETQYF
.,TRBD2,TRBV19,TRBJ2-1,TGTGCCAGTAGTATGGGACTAGCGGGAAACTCCTACAATGAGCAGTTCTTC,CASSMGLAGNSYNEQFF
.,.,TRBV7-8,TRBJ1-5,TGTGCCAGCAGCTTAGCGCGGGCCCTCAATCAGCCCCAGCATTTT,CASSLARALNQPQHF
.,.,TRBV9,TRBJ2-7,TGTGCCAGCAGCGCTGTCGTACAGGGCAGCGAGCAGTACTTC,CASSAVVQGSEQYF
.,.,TRBV27,TRBJ2-7,TGTGCCAGCAGTTTACGTACAGGGAGCTCCTACGAGCAGTACTTC,CASSLRTGSSYEQYF
many,TRBD1,TRBV9,TRBJ1-1,TGTGCCAGCAGCGAAGGGACAGGGGTGGGCACTGAAGCTTTCTTT,CASSEGTGVGTEAFF
once,TRBD1,TRBV18,TRBJ2-3,TGTGCCAGCTCACCGGGACAGTCTAGCACAGATACGCAGTATTTT,CASSPGQSSTDTQYF
.,TRBD2,TRBV19,TRBJ2-7,TGTGCCAGTAGCGCTAGCGGGAACTACGTGCCCTACGAGCAGTACTTC,CASSASGNYVPYEQYF
.,TRBD2,TRBV6-5,TRBJ2-5,TGTGCCAGCAGTTACCGACTAGCGGGAGAGGAGACCCAGTACTTC,CASSYRLAGEETQYF
few,TRBD1,TRBV14,TRBJ2-3,TGTGCCAGCAGCGAAAGACAGGGGGGTGTAGATACGCAGTATTTT,CASSERQGGVDTQYF
.,.,TRBV7-9,TRBJ1-2,TGTGCCAGCAGCCAAAGTCAGTATGGCTACACCTTC,CASSQSQYGYTF
.,TRBD1,TRBV14,TRBJ1-6,TGTGCCAGCAGCCGCGACCGGGACAGGGCCAGGAGCTATAATTCACCCCTCCACTTT,CASSRDRDRARSYNSPLHF
.,TRBD1,TRBV19,TRBJ1-6,TGTGCCAGTAGACCGGGACAGGTCCATCGACCCCTCCACTTT,CASRPGQVHRPLHF
.,.,TRBV5-1,TRBJ1-3,TGCGCCAGCAGCCCGGACATCGGTTACTCTGGAAACACCATATATTTT,CASSPDIGYSGNTIYF
.,TRBD1,TRBV3-1/TRBV3-2,TRBJ1-2,TGTGCCAGCAGTCCGGACAGGGCGCTCTATGGCTACACCTTC,CASSPDRALYGYTF
.,.,TRBV30,TRBJ1-1,TGTGCCTGGAGTTGGGACTCATCGGCTTTCTTT,CAWSWDSSAFF
.,TRBD1,TRBV5-1,TRBJ2-7,TGCGCCAGCAGCTTGGCCGGGGTGACAGGGTTATCCTACGAGCAGTACTTC,CASSLAGVTGLSYEQYF
.,.,TRBV30,TRBJ1-4,TGTGCCTGGAGTGTGGGGGGGGAAAAACTGTTTTTT,CAWSVGGEKLFF
.,TRBD1,TRBV6-1,TRBJ2-5,TGTGCCAGCAGTGATCCCAGGACAGGGGGAGGGGAGACCCAGTACTTC,CASSDPRTGGGETQYF
once,TRBD2,TRBV27,TRBJ2-1,TGTGCCAGCAGTGCCGGACTAGCAGATGAGCAGTTCTTC,CASSAGLADEQFF
once,.,TRBV4-1,TRBJ1-5,TGCGCCAGCAGCCAAGAGGGGGCCGCGGATCAGCCCCAGCATTTT,CASSQEGAADQPQHF
.,.,TRBV19,TRBJ1-1,TGTGCCAGTACCCCGGGGAGGGAAGCTTTCTTT,CASTPGREAFF
.,TRBD1,TRBV7-2,TRBJ1-6,TGTGCCAGCAGCTTCCGACAGGGGGACTCACCCCTCCACTTT,CASSFRQGDSPLHF
.,.,TRBV7-6,TRBJ1-4,TGTGCCAGCAGCTCACTCCACTTTTCAACTAATGAAAAACTGTTTTTT,CASSSLHFSTNEKLFF
.,.,TRBV7-3,TRBJ2-5,TGTGCCAGCAGCCCCACGGGGGTGGAGACCCAGTACTTC,CASSPTGVETQYF